This is a list of T cell receptor beta chains from one sample in a study of blood T cell repertoires in COVID-19. The table came from immunoSEQ multiplex PCR; TCRdb's copy has only in-frame clones and leaves some out. The sample includes 350,000 to 450,000 clones, around 86% seen only once; the top ten take over 4.5%. Sequencing was performed on PBMCs or T cells enriched from blood (not recorded which). These receptors all come from a woman aged 50 to 60 who had recovered from COVID-19. CDR3s include the opening cysteine and the closing phenylalanine or tryptophan. D genes are given only for firm matches. Not all rows give a size; the values are once, few, many and, for expanded clones, a class.

cdr3_length: 16; j_call: TRBJ2-7; d_call: TRBD2; clone_size: NA; v_call: TRBV5-1; cdr3_aa: CASSLAFSTSGYEQYF; cdr3_nt: TGCGCCAGCAGCTTGGCCTTCTCGACTAGCGGCTACGAGCAGTACTTC
cdr3_length: 15; j_call: TRBJ2-3; d_call: NA; clone_size: NA; v_call: TRBV6-5; cdr3_aa: CASTRSMISSDTQYF; cdr3_nt: TGTGCCAGCACACGCTCTATGATTTCGTCAGATACGCAGTATTTT
cdr3_length: 15; j_call: TRBJ1-3; d_call: TRBD1; clone_size: NA; v_call: TRBV2; cdr3_aa: CASSGQGLDGNTIYF; cdr3_nt: TGTGCCAGCAGTGGACAGGGACTTGATGGAAACACCATATATTTT
cdr3_length: 11; j_call: TRBJ1-1; d_call: NA; clone_size: NA; v_call: TRBV20-1; cdr3_aa: CSVRDNTEAFF; cdr3_nt: TGCAGTGTACGGGATAACACTGAAGCTTTCTTT
cdr3_length: 15; j_call: TRBJ2-1; d_call: TRBD2; clone_size: NA; v_call: TRBV19; cdr3_aa: CASSIFGLAYNEQFF; cdr3_nt: TGTGCCAGTAGTATCTTTGGACTAGCCTACAATGAGCAGTTCTTC
cdr3_length: 15; j_call: TRBJ1-4; d_call: TRBD1; clone_size: NA; v_call: TRBV18; cdr3_aa: CASSPPGQGAAKLFF; cdr3_nt: TGTGCCAGCTCACCACCGGGCCAGGGGGCCGCGAAACTGTTTTTT
cdr3_length: 14; j_call: TRBJ1-3; d_call: TRBD1; clone_size: NA; v_call: TRBV30; cdr3_aa: CAWRGQGAVNTIYF; cdr3_nt: TGTGCCTGGAGAGGACAGGGGGCTGTAAACACCATATATTTT
cdr3_length: 16; j_call: TRBJ2-2; d_call: NA; clone_size: few; v_call: TRBV6-1; cdr3_aa: CASSETGTSPSGELFF; cdr3_nt: TGTGCCAGCAGTGAAACCGGGACTTCTCCGTCCGGGGAGCTGTTTTTT
cdr3_length: 11; j_call: TRBJ2-1; d_call: NA; clone_size: NA; v_call: TRBV20-1; cdr3_aa: CSADLVAEQFF; cdr3_nt: TGCAGTGCCGATCTAGTGGCTGAGCAGTTCTTC
cdr3_length: 13; j_call: TRBJ1-2; d_call: TRBD1; clone_size: NA; v_call: TRBV28; cdr3_aa: CASSFDQGGGYTF; cdr3_nt: TGTGCCAGCAGTTTCGATCAGGGGGGCGGCTACACCTTC
cdr3_length: 15; j_call: TRBJ1-2; d_call: NA; clone_size: once; v_call: TRBV5-1; cdr3_aa: CASSLAGGYADGYTF; cdr3_nt: TGCGCCAGCAGCTTGGCCGGAGGGTACGCGGATGGCTACACCTTC
cdr3_length: 16; j_call: TRBJ1-2; d_call: TRBD1; clone_size: NA; v_call: TRBV2; cdr3_aa: CASSRLGQGANYGYTF; cdr3_nt: TGTGCCAGCTCCCGTTTAGGACAGGGAGCTAACTATGGCTACACCTTC
cdr3_length: 12; j_call: TRBJ2-3; d_call: NA; clone_size: once; v_call: TRBV28; cdr3_aa: CASSHSTDTQYF; cdr3_nt: TGTGCCAGCAGCCACTCCACAGATACGCAGTATTTT
cdr3_length: 13; j_call: TRBJ1-6; d_call: NA; clone_size: NA; v_call: TRBV7-9; cdr3_aa: CASSLVPESPLHF; cdr3_nt: TGTGCCAGCAGCTTAGTCCCGGAGTCACCCCTCCACTTT
cdr3_length: 14; j_call: TRBJ1-2; d_call: NA; clone_size: NA; v_call: TRBV7-8; cdr3_aa: CASSPEEVSYGYTF; cdr3_nt: TGTGCCAGCAGCCCAGAGGAGGTCTCCTATGGCTACACCTTC
cdr3_length: 14; j_call: TRBJ1-2; d_call: NA; clone_size: NA; v_call: TRBV6-5; cdr3_aa: CASTLRGSIRGYTF; cdr3_nt: TGTGCCAGCACACTCAGAGGGAGTATACGAGGCTACACCTTC
cdr3_length: 18; j_call: TRBJ2-5; d_call: TRBD2; clone_size: few; v_call: TRBV3-1/TRBV3-2; cdr3_aa: CASSTDGLAGGVTETQYF; cdr3_nt: TGTGCCAGCAGCACCGACGGACTAGCGGGAGGGGTAACAGAGACCCAGTACTTC
cdr3_length: 14; j_call: TRBJ1-5; d_call: TRBD1; clone_size: few; v_call: TRBV19; cdr3_aa: CASSTTGGGQPQHF; cdr3_nt: TGTGCCAGTAGTACTACAGGGGGGGGTCAGCCCCAGCATTTT
cdr3_length: 18; j_call: TRBJ2-2; d_call: TRBD2; clone_size: NA; v_call: TRBV19; cdr3_aa: CASSGGTSGSARTGELFF; cdr3_nt: TGTGCCAGTAGTGGCGGGACTAGCGGGAGTGCTCGCACCGGGGAGCTGTTTTTT
cdr3_length: 15; j_call: TRBJ1-3; d_call: NA; clone_size: NA; v_call: TRBV18; cdr3_aa: CASSPGAAAGNTIYF; cdr3_nt: TGTGCCAGCTCACCAGGAGCCGCGGCTGGAAACACCATATATTTT
cdr3_length: 16; j_call: TRBJ1-2; d_call: TRBD1; clone_size: NA; v_call: TRBV7-2; cdr3_aa: CASSYKRDSSNYGYTF; cdr3_nt: TGTGCCAGCAGCTATAAACGGGACAGCTCTAACTATGGCTACACCTTC
cdr3_length: 14; j_call: TRBJ1-1; d_call: NA; clone_size: NA; v_call: TRBV5-1; cdr3_aa: CASSPWESNTEAFF; cdr3_nt: TGCGCCAGCAGCCCGTGGGAGTCCAACACTGAAGCTTTCTTT
cdr3_length: 15; j_call: TRBJ2-7; d_call: TRBD2; clone_size: NA; v_call: TRBV6-5; cdr3_aa: CASSPRGGGSYEQYF; cdr3_nt: TGTGCCAGCAGCCCCCGGGGGGGCGGGTCCTACGAGCAGTACTTC
cdr3_length: 17; j_call: TRBJ2-7; d_call: TRBD2; clone_size: NA; v_call: TRBV6-1; cdr3_aa: CASSEGPWERGAYEQYF; cdr3_nt: TGTGCCAGCAGTGAAGGACCGTGGGAGCGGGGGGCATACGAGCAGTACTTC
cdr3_length: 14; j_call: TRBJ1-5; d_call: NA; clone_size: NA; v_call: TRBV28; cdr3_aa: CASRGGSSNQPQHF; cdr3_nt: TGTGCCAGCAGGGGAGGGTCGAGCAATCAGCCCCAGCATTTT
cdr3_length: 16; j_call: TRBJ2-2; d_call: NA; clone_size: once; v_call: TRBV11-3; cdr3_aa: CASSPPRLLFTGELFF; cdr3_nt: TGTGCCAGCAGCCCCCCCCGTTTGTTGTTCACCGGGGAGCTGTTTTTT
cdr3_length: 15; j_call: TRBJ2-1; d_call: TRBD1; clone_size: NA; v_call: TRBV27; cdr3_aa: CASSSRQGPYNEQFF; cdr3_nt: TGTGCCAGCAGTTCACGACAGGGCCCATACAATGAGCAGTTCTTC
cdr3_length: 14; j_call: TRBJ2-7; d_call: NA; clone_size: NA; v_call: TRBV7-9; cdr3_aa: CASSSQGGSYEQYF; cdr3_nt: TGTGCCAGCAGCTCCCAGGGAGGCTCCTACGAGCAGTACTTC
cdr3_length: 14; j_call: TRBJ2-7; d_call: NA; clone_size: NA; v_call: TRBV7-7; cdr3_aa: CASSPQEGADEQYF; cdr3_nt: TGTGCCAGCAGCCCGCAGGAAGGGGCGGACGAGCAGTACTTC
cdr3_length: 15; j_call: TRBJ2-5; d_call: TRBD1; clone_size: NA; v_call: TRBV11-3; cdr3_aa: CASSRGTGLQETQYF; cdr3_nt: TGTGCCAGCAGCCGAGGGACAGGCCTCCAAGAGACCCAGTACTTC
cdr3_length: 15; j_call: TRBJ1-6; d_call: TRBD1; clone_size: NA; v_call: TRBV9; cdr3_aa: CASSVWDRDNSPLHF; cdr3_nt: TGTGCCAGCAGCGTTTGGGACAGGGACAATTCACCCCTCCACTTT
cdr3_length: 13; j_call: TRBJ1-1; d_call: NA; clone_size: few; v_call: TRBV3-1/TRBV3-2; cdr3_aa: CASRRGVYTEAFF; cdr3_nt: TGTGCCAGCAGGCGAGGTGTTTACACTGAAGCTTTCTTT
cdr3_length: 11; j_call: TRBJ2-1; d_call: NA; clone_size: NA; v_call: TRBV6-1; cdr3_aa: CASSDRAAWIF; cdr3_nt: TGTGCCAGCAGTGACAGGGCCGCGTGGATCTTC
cdr3_length: 15; j_call: TRBJ1-2; d_call: TRBD1; clone_size: NA; v_call: TRBV7-9; cdr3_aa: CASSLPGTGVDGYTF; cdr3_nt: TGTGCCAGCAGCTTACCCGGGACAGGGGTAGATGGCTACACCTTC
cdr3_length: 16; j_call: TRBJ2-6; d_call: TRBD2; clone_size: NA; v_call: TRBV5-1; cdr3_aa: CASRASGDSGANVLTF; cdr3_nt: TGCGCCAGCAGAGCTAGCGGGGACTCTGGGGCCAACGTCCTGACTTTC
cdr3_length: 15; j_call: TRBJ2-1; d_call: TRBD2; clone_size: NA; v_call: TRBV2; cdr3_aa: CASSEGRGAYNEQFF; cdr3_nt: TGTGCCAGTAGTGAAGGCCGGGGGGCCTACAATGAGCAGTTCTTC
cdr3_length: 13; j_call: TRBJ1-2; d_call: NA; clone_size: many; v_call: TRBV6-5; cdr3_aa: CASSYGADYGYTF; cdr3_nt: TGTGCCAGCAGTTACGGGGCAGACTATGGCTACACCTTC
cdr3_length: 15; j_call: TRBJ2-5; d_call: TRBD2; clone_size: NA; v_call: TRBV6-5; cdr3_aa: CASSYVSGGQETQYF; cdr3_nt: TGTGCCAGCAGTTACGTTTCGGGGGGACAAGAGACCCAGTACTTC
cdr3_length: 14; j_call: TRBJ1-6; d_call: TRBD1; clone_size: many; v_call: TRBV7-9; cdr3_aa: CASKQGAFNSPLHF; cdr3_nt: TGTGCCAGCAAACAGGGGGCGTTTAATTCACCCCTCCACTTT
cdr3_length: 17; j_call: TRBJ1-2; d_call: TRBD1; clone_size: NA; v_call: TRBV5-4; cdr3_aa: CASSSGWTGVNGYGYTF; cdr3_nt: TGTGCCAGCAGCTCAGGTTGGACAGGGGTGAACGGCTATGGCTACACCTTC
cdr3_length: 16; j_call: TRBJ1-2; d_call: TRBD1; clone_size: NA; v_call: TRBV27; cdr3_aa: CASRTLVGQGAGGYTF; cdr3_nt: TGTGCCAGCCGTACCCTCGTGGGACAGGGGGCAGGGGGCTACACCTTC
cdr3_length: 13; j_call: TRBJ1-1; d_call: NA; clone_size: NA; v_call: TRBV6-5; cdr3_aa: CASSYSTAGGAFF; cdr3_nt: TGTGCCAGCAGTTACTCGACGGCCGGGGGAGCTTTCTTT
cdr3_length: 14; j_call: TRBJ1-1; d_call: NA; clone_size: NA; v_call: TRBV5-6; cdr3_aa: CASSLGEDNTEAFF; cdr3_nt: TGTGCCAGCAGCTTGGGGGAGGATAACACTGAAGCTTTCTTT
cdr3_length: 14; j_call: TRBJ1-1; d_call: NA; clone_size: few; v_call: TRBV2; cdr3_aa: CASSWGSTNTEAFF; cdr3_nt: TGTGCCAGTAGCTGGGGCAGCACTAACACTGAAGCTTTCTTT
cdr3_length: 12; j_call: TRBJ1-5; d_call: NA; clone_size: NA; v_call: TRBV30; cdr3_aa: CAWSAGNQPQHF; cdr3_nt: TGTGCCTGGAGTGCCGGGAATCAGCCCCAGCATTTT
cdr3_length: 18; j_call: TRBJ2-2; d_call: TRBD2; clone_size: NA; v_call: TRBV5-6; cdr3_aa: CASRRRTSGRALTGELFF; cdr3_nt: TGTGCCAGCAGGCGACGGACTAGCGGGAGGGCCCTCACCGGGGAGCTGTTTTTT
cdr3_length: 16; j_call: TRBJ1-1; d_call: TRBD1; clone_size: NA; v_call: TRBV28; cdr3_aa: CASSIQGVVPNTEAFF; cdr3_nt: TGTGCCAGCAGCATACAGGGGGTGGTCCCGAACACTGAAGCTTTCTTT
cdr3_length: 12; j_call: TRBJ1-2; d_call: TRBD1; clone_size: NA; v_call: TRBV5-5; cdr3_aa: CASGTGNYGYTF; cdr3_nt: TGTGCCAGCGGGACAGGGAACTATGGCTACACCTTC
cdr3_length: 15; j_call: TRBJ1-6; d_call: TRBD1; clone_size: NA; v_call: TRBV19; cdr3_aa: CASIATGTGPSPLHF; cdr3_nt: TGTGCCAGTATTGCGACCGGGACAGGTCCTTCACCCCTCCACTTT
cdr3_length: 16; j_call: TRBJ2-7; d_call: NA; clone_size: NA; v_call: TRBV19; cdr3_aa: CASSPSDRPVLHEQYF; cdr3_nt: TGTGCCAGTAGCCCCTCCGACAGGCCCGTACTCCACGAGCAGTACTTC
cdr3_length: 18; j_call: TRBJ1-4; d_call: NA; clone_size: NA; v_call: TRBV15; cdr3_aa: CATSREIDRGLGNEKLFF; cdr3_nt: TGTGCCACCAGCAGAGAGATCGATAGGGGACTAGGGAATGAAAAACTGTTTTTT
cdr3_length: 11; j_call: TRBJ1-1; d_call: NA; clone_size: few; v_call: TRBV30; cdr3_aa: CAWRAYTEAFF; cdr3_nt: TGTGCCTGGAGGGCATACACTGAAGCTTTCTTT
cdr3_length: 14; j_call: TRBJ1-3; d_call: NA; clone_size: NA; v_call: TRBV6-5; cdr3_aa: CASSSLLVGPGVYF; cdr3_nt: TGTGCCAGCAGTTCCCTTTTGGTGGGGCCGGGCGTATATTTT
cdr3_length: 14; j_call: TRBJ1-2; d_call: NA; clone_size: NA; v_call: TRBV3-1/TRBV3-2; cdr3_aa: CASSQGGGDYGYTF; cdr3_nt: TGTGCCAGCAGCCAAGGAGGGGGGGACTATGGCTACACCTTC
cdr3_length: 16; j_call: TRBJ2-5; d_call: TRBD2; clone_size: NA; v_call: TRBV7-2; cdr3_aa: CASSHPSGAWGETQYF; cdr3_nt: TGTGCCAGCAGCCACCCTAGCGGGGCCTGGGGGGAGACCCAGTACTTC